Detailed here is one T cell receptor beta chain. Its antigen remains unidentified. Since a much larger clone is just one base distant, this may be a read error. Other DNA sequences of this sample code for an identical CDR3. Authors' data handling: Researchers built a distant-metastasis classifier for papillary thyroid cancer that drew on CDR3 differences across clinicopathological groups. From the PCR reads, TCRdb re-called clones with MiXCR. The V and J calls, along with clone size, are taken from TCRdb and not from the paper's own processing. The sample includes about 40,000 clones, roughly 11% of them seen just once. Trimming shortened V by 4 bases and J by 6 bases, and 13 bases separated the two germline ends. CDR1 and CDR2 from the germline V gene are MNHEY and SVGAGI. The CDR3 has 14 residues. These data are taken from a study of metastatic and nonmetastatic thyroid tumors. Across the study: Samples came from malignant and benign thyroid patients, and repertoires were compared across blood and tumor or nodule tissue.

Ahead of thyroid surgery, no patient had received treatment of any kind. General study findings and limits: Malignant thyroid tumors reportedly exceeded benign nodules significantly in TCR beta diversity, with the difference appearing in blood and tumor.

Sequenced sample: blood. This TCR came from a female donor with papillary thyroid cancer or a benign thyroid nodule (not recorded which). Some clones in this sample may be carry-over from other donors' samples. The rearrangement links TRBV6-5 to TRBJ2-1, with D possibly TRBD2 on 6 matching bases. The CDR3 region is CASSSSGGGNEQFF. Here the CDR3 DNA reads TGTGCCAGCAGTTCCTCCGGGGGAGGCAATGAGCAGTTCTTC.